Shown below are 25 T cell receptor beta chains from a single sample sequenced in a study of blood T cells in healthy people across ages. Through a sample-barcoded 5' primer and a J-beta primer mix, a second PCR was run for roughly 6 to 11 cycles. TCRdb fed the 5' RACE reads into MiXCR, producing one record per CDR3 protein. Here the sample spans hundreds of thousands of distinct CDR3 sequences, approximately 50% being singletons. The sequencing sample was made of blood. The receptors shown here come from a man aged 55 to 70 in good health.

This clonotype was counted once. V usage is TRBV27 and J usage is TRBJ2-5; 9 nucleotides line up with TRBD1. Matching the DNA end better, TRBJ2-7 makes the J call doubtful. This CDR3 has 15 residues. CDR1 and CDR2 (germline): MNHEY, SMNVEV (reference sequence). The chain's CDR3 is CASSSSDRGDYEQYF. The CDR3 bases are TGTGCCAGCAGTTCCTCTGACAGGGGGGACTACGAGCAGTACTTC.

This clonotype was counted a few times. The chain recombines TRBV28 with TRBJ2-6, with TRBD1 as a possible D gene (6 bases). In germline, CDR1 is MDHEN, CDR2 SYDVKM. Trimming pared 9 bases from V and 0 bases from J, leaving 9 bases between. The CDR3 loop spans 14 amino acids. CDR3 loop: CASTGFSGANVLTF. CDR3 DNA: TGTGCCAGTACAGGGTTCTCTGGGGCCAACGTCCTGACTTTC.

The chain carries TRBV20-1 and TRBJ2-1; TRBD2 is a possible D gene (6 bases). V gave up 0 bases and J gave up 9 bases, with 12 bases separating them. The CDR3 covers 13 residues. The germline V gene has CDR1 DFQATT and CDR2 SNEGSKA (reference sequence). CDR3 protein: CSAREGSGTEQFF. CDR3 nucleotides: TGCAGTGCTAGAGAGGGTAGCGGTACTGAGCAGTTCTTC.

This clonotype turned up a few times. Here the CDR3 reads CSVVGRGQVETQYF. The CDR3 DNA follows: TGCAGCGTTGTCGGCAGGGGGCAAGTGGAGACCCAGTACTTC. The chain joins TRBV29-1 to TRBJ2-5; TRBD1 aligns across 8 bases. Germline assignment: CDR1 SQVTM and CDR2 ANQGSEA. CDR3 length: 14 amino acids. J gave up 5 bases and V 4 bases, and 9 bases lay outside the gene matches.

This chain connects TRBV5-1 to TRBJ2-3; maybe TRBD1 (6 bases). V lost 4 bases to trimming and J lost 4 bases, with 13 bases between them. The CDR3 is made up of 14 amino acids. Per the germline V gene, CDR1 is SGHRS and CDR2 is YFSETQ. CDR3 coding DNA: TGCGCCAGCAGCACACAGGGATCCCCAGATACGCAGTATTTT. Protein: CASSTQGSPDTQYF.

This clonotype was counted between two and nine times. The chain has TRBV10-1 and TRBJ2-5, with unresolved D. V was trimmed by 4 bases and J by 7 bases, leaving 13 bases between them. Per the germline V gene, CDR1 is WNHNN and CDR2 is SYGVQD (reference sequence). There are 13 residues in the CDR3. CDR3 residues: CASSGGSSGTQYF. The CDR3 region has the DNA TGCGCCAGCAGTGGGGGATCCTCGGGGACCCAGTACTTC.

This clonotype was observed once. The chain carries TRBV5-1 and TRBJ2-1, with 8 bases matching TRBD2. Near its end, the DNA agrees better with TRBJ2-7, so the J call may be wrong. In germline, CDR1 is SGHRS, CDR2 YFSETQ. The CDR3 contains 15 residues. The CDR3 protein is CASSSGGGYYNEQYF. The CDR3 DNA reads as TGCGCCAGCAGCTCTGGCGGGGGGTACTACAATGAGCAGTACTTC.

V usage is TRBV9 and J usage is TRBJ2-1; 8 bases are a match to TRBD1. The germline V gene encodes CDR1 SGDLS and CDR2 YYNGEE. There are 16 residues in the CDR3. Unmatched junction bases numbered 7, after V lost 3 bases and J lost 2 bases. The CDR3 spells CASSADDRGPYNEQFF. The CDR3 DNA reads TGTGCCAGCAGCGCCGACGACAGGGGCCCCTACAATGAGCAGTTCTTC.

This clonotype was observed a few times. The rearrangement joins TRBV4-2 to TRBJ1-4; no clear D gene. Trimming took off 6 bases at V and 0 bases at J, with 5 bases between the two ends. In germline, CDR1 is LGHNA, CDR2 YNFKEQ. The CDR3 contains 13 residues. In DNA form, the CDR3 reads TGTGCCAGCAGAGATGCAACTAATGAAAAACTGTTTTTT. Its translation is CASRDATNEKLFF.

This clonotype occurred a few times. The chain employs TRBV6-1 and TRBJ1-5; D gene ambiguous. The CDR3 extends over 13 amino acids. Germline V gene sequence: CDR1 MNHNS, CDR2 SASEGT. Trimming took off 4 bases at V and 5 bases at J, with 9 bases between the two ends. The CDR3 protein is CASSVRNDQPQHF. DNA for the CDR3: TGTGCCAGCAGTGTACGAAACGATCAGCCCCAGCATTTT.

The V gene is TRBV6-5, the J gene TRBJ1-2; TRBD1 matches at 7 bases. Germline assignment: CDR1 MNHEY and CDR2 SVGAGI. The CDR3 length is 14 residues. V shed 6 bases and J 8 bases; nucleotides not matched to a gene: 12. CDR3 protein: CASRGDRRINGYTF. CDR3 DNA: TGTGCCAGCAGAGGGGACAGAAGGATTAACGGCTACACCTTC.

This clonotype was seen more than once but under ten times. This chain uses TRBV7-2 with TRBJ2-1; D possibly corresponds to TRBD2 (5 bases). Germline V lookup: CDR1 SGHTA, CDR2 FQGNSA. V was shortened by 5 bases and J by 5 bases, with 16 bases between the two germline ends. CDR3 length: 15 residues. CDR3 coding DNA: TGTGCCAGCAGCCACCGTCTCGGAGGCCACAATGAGCAGTTCTTC. Translating gives CASSHRLGGHNEQFF.

V is TRBV7-2 and J is TRBJ1-2; D not certain. The germline CDR1 and CDR2 sequences are SGHTA and FQGNSA. CDR3 length equals 14 residues. With 2 bases removed from V and 3 bases from J, the gap between germline ends came to 10 bases. DNA for the CDR3: TGTGCCAGCAGCTTAACCGGGTTGGACTATGGCTACACCTTC. Translated: CASSLTGLDYGYTF.

The chain couples TRBV5-1 to TRBJ2-3; D ambiguous. Germline V gene sequence: CDR1 SGHRS, CDR2 YFSETQ. The CDR3 is made up of 16 amino acids. The V end lost 0 bases, the J end lost 2 bases, and 13 bases lay between the germline ends. This CDR3 reads CASSLGSQVDTDTQYF. The CDR3 nucleotides are TGCGCCAGCAGCTTGGGGTCCCAGGTGGACACAGATACGCAGTATTTT.

V and J are TRBV20-1 and TRBJ1-5; possible D gene TRBD2, 5 bases. The DNA end is a closer match to TRBJ2-3, so the J assignment may be wrong. The CDR3 totals 15 residues. The germline gives CDR1 DFQATT, CDR2 SNEGSKA (reference sequence). CDR3 bases: TGCAGTGCTAGAGATTCGGGGTTTGGCAATCAGCCCCAGTATTTT. Its protein product is CSARDSGFGNQPQYF.

The table lists this clonotype with a count of one. V gene TRBV12-3 or TRBV12-4 combines with J gene TRBJ2-3; D possibly corresponds to TRBD1 (5 bases). This CDR3 comprises 15 residues. V lost 7 bases and J 11 bases, leaving 25 bases between the germline ends. This CDR3 is CASKWTRGMADVQYF. CDR3 DNA sequence: TGTGCCAGCAAATGGACAAGGGGCATGGCAGATGTGCAGTATTTT.

The sample holds many counts of this clonotype. The J gene is TRBJ1-2, the V gene TRBV4-1; D ambiguous. The ends were cut back, 2 bases at V and 7 bases at J, with 5 bases in the middle. This CDR3 has 11 residues. Germline values: CDR1 MGHRA, CDR2 YSYEKL. CDR3 protein: CASSQNAGYTF. CDR3 in DNA: TGCGCCAGCAGCCAAAATGCTGGCTACACCTTC.

This chain joins TRBV6-6 and TRBJ2-4; TRBD2 agrees at 14 bases. The J call may be wrong; the DNA end is better matched by TRBJ2-7. CDR1 MNHNY and CDR2 SVGAGI come from the germline V gene (reference sequence). CDR3 length: 16 amino acids. The CDR3 DNA sequence: TGTGCCAGCAACACCGGACTAGCGGGGGGAAAATACGAGCAGTACTTC. It specifies CASNTGLAGGKYEQYF.

This clonotype was counted between two and nine times. J is TRBJ1-1 and V is TRBV7-9; D gene unclear. Trimming shortened V by 5 bases and J by 2 bases, and 15 bases separated the two germline ends. Germline assignment: CDR1 SEHNR and CDR2 FQNEAQ (reference sequence). The CDR3 sequence is 15 residues long. CDR3 region: CASSPLPYSNTEAFF. The CDR3 nucleotides are TGTGCCAGCAGCCCCCTGCCTTATAGTAACACTGAAGCTTTCTTT. Complete variable domain (other parts from reference TRBV7-9 and TRBJ1-1): DTGVSQNPRHKITKRGQNVTFRCDPISEHNRLYWYRQTLGQGPEFLTYFQNEAQLEKSRLLSDRFSAERPKGSFSTLEIQRTEQGDSAMYLCASSPLPYSNTEAFFGQGTRLTVV.

The genes are TRBV29-1 and TRBJ2-3; 11 nucleotides agree with TRBD1. V lost 7 bases and J lost 3; bases outside the gene matches: 9. Germline CDR1 is SQVTM and CDR2 is ANQGSEA. The CDR3 spans 15 residues. The CDR3 DNA reads TGCAGCGGGACAGGGGGCCCCTACGGAACAGATACGCAGTATTTT. Translated, it gives CSGTGGPYGTDTQYF.

Regarding this clonotype: The junction differs from germline at one of its ends, possibly a read error. The V gene is TRBV2, the J gene TRBJ1-5; D is undetermined. Germline CDR1 SNHLY, CDR2 FYNNEI. The CDR3 sequence is 16 residues long. As DNA, the CDR3 is TGTGCCAGCAGGACCCAGTATGGGTTCAGCAATCAGCCCCGGCATTTT. It specifies CASRTQYGFSNQPRHF.

In this sample, this clonotype turned up a few times. The CDR3 loop is CASSRLGSETDTQYF. CDR3 in DNA: TGTGCCAGCAGTCGATTGGGGAGCGAGACCGATACGCAGTATTTT. The chain employs TRBV6-4 and TRBJ2-3; tentative D call: TRBD2 (5 bases). CDR3 length: 15 amino acids. V was cut by 5 bases and J by 6 bases, with 18 bases left in between. Germline CDR1 MRHNA, CDR2 SNTAGT.

This sequence joins TRBV9 and TRBJ2-1; TRBD2 matches at 7 bases. Trimming removed 0 bases from V and 1 base from J; junction bases left unmatched: 4. The CDR3 totals 16 residues. Germline-derived CDR1 and CDR2 are SGDLS and YYNGEE. The CDR3 sequence: CASSVGSGGSYNEQFF. The CDR3 region has the DNA TGTGCCAGCAGCGTAGGTTCGGGGGGTTCCTACAATGAGCAGTTCTTC.

The CDR3 nucleotides are TGTGCCAGCAGCTTAGCGTCCCAGCGGGGGGAGCAGTTCTTC. Translated, it gives CASSLASQRGEQFF. The chain recombines TRBV7-8 with TRBJ2-1, with 8 bases aligning to TRBD2. Germline CDR1 SGHVS, CDR2 FQNEAQ. V lost 0 bases, J lost 10 bases, and 5 bases stayed unmatched. The CDR3 loop spans 14 amino acids.

The chain combines TRBV7-9 with TRBJ1-2; 7 bases are a match to TRBD1. After removal of 8 bases from V and 6 bases from J, the junction contained 9 bases not matched to a gene. This CDR3 spans 13 amino acids. In germline, CDR1 is SEHNR, CDR2 FQNEAQ (reference sequence). The CDR3 sequence is CASGGGQGDGYTF. The CDR3, as DNA: TGTGCCAGCGGCGGGGGGCAGGGGGATGGCTACACCTTC.